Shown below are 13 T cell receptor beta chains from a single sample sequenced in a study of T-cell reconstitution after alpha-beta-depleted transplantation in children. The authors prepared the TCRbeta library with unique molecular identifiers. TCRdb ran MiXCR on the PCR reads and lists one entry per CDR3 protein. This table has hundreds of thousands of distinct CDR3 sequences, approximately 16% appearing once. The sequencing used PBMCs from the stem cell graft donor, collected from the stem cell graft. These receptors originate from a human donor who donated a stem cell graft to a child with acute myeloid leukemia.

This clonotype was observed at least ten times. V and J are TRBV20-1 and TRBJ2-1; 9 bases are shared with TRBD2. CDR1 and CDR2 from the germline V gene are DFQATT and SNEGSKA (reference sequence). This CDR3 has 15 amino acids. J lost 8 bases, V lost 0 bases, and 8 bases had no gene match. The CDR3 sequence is CSARDLGGGVHEQFF. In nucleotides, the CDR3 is TGCAGTGCTAGAGATCTCGGCGGGGGGGTCCATGAGCAGTTCTTC.

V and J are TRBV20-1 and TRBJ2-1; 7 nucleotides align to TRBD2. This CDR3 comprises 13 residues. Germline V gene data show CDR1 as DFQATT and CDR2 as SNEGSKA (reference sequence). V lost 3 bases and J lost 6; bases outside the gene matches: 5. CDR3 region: CSASGLVGNEQFF. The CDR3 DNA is TGCAGTGCTAGTGGACTAGTAGGCAATGAGCAGTTCTTC.

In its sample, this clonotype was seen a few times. CDR3 nucleotides: TGCAGTGCCTTGGGACAGGGGCCTATGAACACTGAAGCTTTCTTT. Encoded protein: CSALGQGPMNTEAFF. The chain has TRBV20-1 and TRBJ1-1, with 10 bases identical to TRBD1. The germline CDR1 and CDR2 sequences are DFQATT and SNEGSKA (reference sequence). Trimming removed 6 bases from V and 0 bases from J; junction bases left unmatched: 7. The CDR3 runs 15 residues.

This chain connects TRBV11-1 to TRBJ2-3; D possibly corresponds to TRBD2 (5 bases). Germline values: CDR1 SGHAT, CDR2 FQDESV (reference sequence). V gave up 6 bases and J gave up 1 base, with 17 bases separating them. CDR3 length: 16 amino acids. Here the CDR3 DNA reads TGTGCCAGCAGGAGCCGGGAAGGGCGGGGCACAGATACGCAGTATTTT. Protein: CASRSREGRGTDTQYF.

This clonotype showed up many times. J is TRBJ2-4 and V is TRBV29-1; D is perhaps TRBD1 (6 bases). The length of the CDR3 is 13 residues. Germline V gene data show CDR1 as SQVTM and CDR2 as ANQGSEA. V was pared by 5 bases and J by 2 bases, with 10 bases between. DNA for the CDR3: TGCAGCGTTCTCAGGGGTACCAAAAACATTCAGTACTTC. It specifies CSVLRGTKNIQYF.

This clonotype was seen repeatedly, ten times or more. CDR3 amino acids: CATSDLSDTQYF. As DNA, the CDR3 is TGTGCCACCAGTGATTTGTCAGATACGCAGTATTTT. The V call is TRBV24-1, the J call TRBJ2-3; the D is unclear. The CDR3 loop spans 12 amino acids. The V gene lost 0 bases and the J gene lost 4 bases, with 1 base spanning the gap. CDR1 and CDR2 (germline): KGHDR, SFDVKD.

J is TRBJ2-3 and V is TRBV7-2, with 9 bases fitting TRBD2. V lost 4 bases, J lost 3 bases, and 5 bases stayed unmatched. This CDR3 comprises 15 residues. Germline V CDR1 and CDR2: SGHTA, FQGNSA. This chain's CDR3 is CASSSLAGATDTQYF. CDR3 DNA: TGTGCCAGCAGCTCTTTAGCGGGGGCGACAGATACGCAGTATTTT.

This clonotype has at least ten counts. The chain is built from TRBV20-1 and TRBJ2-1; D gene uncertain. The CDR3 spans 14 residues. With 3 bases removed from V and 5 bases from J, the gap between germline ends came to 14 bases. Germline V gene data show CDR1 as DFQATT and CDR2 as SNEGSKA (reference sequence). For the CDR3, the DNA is TGCAGTGCTAGTCACGTGGCGGAGAACAATGAGCAGTTCTTC. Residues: CSASHVAENNEQFF.

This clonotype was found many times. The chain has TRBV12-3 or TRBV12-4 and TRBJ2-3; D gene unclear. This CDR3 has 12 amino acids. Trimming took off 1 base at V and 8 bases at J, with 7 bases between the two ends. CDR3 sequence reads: CASSLVDGTQYF. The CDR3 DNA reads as TGTGCCAGCAGTTTAGTTGACGGTACGCAGTATTTT.

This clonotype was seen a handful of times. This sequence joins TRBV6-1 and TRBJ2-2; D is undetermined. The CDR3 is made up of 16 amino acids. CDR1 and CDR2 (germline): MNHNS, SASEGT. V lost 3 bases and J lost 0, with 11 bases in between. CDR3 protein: CASSDGILSNTGELFF. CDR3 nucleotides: TGTGCCAGCAGTGATGGAATCCTCTCGAACACCGGGGAGCTGTTTTTT.

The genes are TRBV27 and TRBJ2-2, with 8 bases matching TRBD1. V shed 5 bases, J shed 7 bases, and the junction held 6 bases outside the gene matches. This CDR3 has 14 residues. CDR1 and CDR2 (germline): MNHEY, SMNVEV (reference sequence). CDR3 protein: CASSPWTGNGELFF. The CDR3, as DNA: TGTGCCAGCAGTCCCTGGACAGGGAACGGGGAGCTGTTTTTT.

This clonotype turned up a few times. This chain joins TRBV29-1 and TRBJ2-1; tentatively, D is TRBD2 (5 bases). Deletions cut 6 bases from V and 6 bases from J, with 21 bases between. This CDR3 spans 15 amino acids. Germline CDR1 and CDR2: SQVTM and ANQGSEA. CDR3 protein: CSVPNDGVASNEQFF. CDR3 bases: TGCAGCGTCCCGAACGACGGGGTAGCCTCCAATGAGCAGTTCTTC.

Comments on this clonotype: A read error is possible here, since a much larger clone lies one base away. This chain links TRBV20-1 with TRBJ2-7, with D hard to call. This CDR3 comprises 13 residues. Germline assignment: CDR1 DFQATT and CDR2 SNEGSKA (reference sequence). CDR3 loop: CSARDPAGYGQYF. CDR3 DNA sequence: TGCAGTGCTAGAGATCCCGCAGGCTACGGGCAGTACTTC.